The clone carrying this T cell receptor beta chain was seen just once. Its target is unknown. A far larger clone lies a single base away; this is likely a read error. The source of the sample is a study of prognosis after radiotherapy for stage I lung cancer. This CDR3 has 15 amino acids. Germline CDR1 MNHNS, CDR2 SASEGT. V was clipped by 5 bases and J by 2 bases, with 14 bases between them. There were no patients with prior chemotherapy, radiotherapy or other malignancies, and all were node-negative on CT and PET/CT. Peripheral venous blood was drawn in roughly 5.8-milliliter volumes, with a draw taken at each of two separate time points. Study-wide findings and caveats: Post-treatment Shannon entropy following stereotactic body radiation therapy was lower among patients who developed distant metastases.

Genomic DNA was subjected to two-round multiplex PCR for amplification of TCR beta CDR3. Primers (each specific to one TRBV or TRBJ gene) were used in first-round PCR. TCRdb re-analysed the multiplex PCR reads in MiXCR, keeping a single row per CDR3 protein. The data hold roughly 24,000 distinct CDR3 sequences, with around two fifths observed a single time. The receptor was derived from a donor over 45 with non-small cell lung cancer. Sample: PBMCs, taken before or after stereotactic body radiation therapy (not recorded which). V gene TRBV6-1 combines with J gene TRBJ2-3; D possibly corresponds to TRBD2 (5 bases). CDR3 amino acids: CASSNTRGSTDTQYF. The CDR3 bases are TGTGCCAGCAGTAATACTAGAGGGTCCACAGATACGCAGTATTTT.